The clone carrying this T cell receptor beta chain occurred many times. Its antigen remains unidentified. The CDR3 end falls 3 residues outside the read, so it is completed with the germline J gene. This table comes from immunoSEQ multiplex PCR, and its TCRdb copy is limited to in-frame clones, with some not included. The sample includes 40,000 to 60,000 clones, none of them occurring once. Looked up from germline, CDR1 is SGHVS and CDR2 is FQNEAQ. V gave up 5 bases and J gave up 0 bases; unmatched junction bases: 10. The CDR3 contains 16 residues. The record originates from a study of T cell clonality in common variable immunodeficiency. Regarding the study as a whole: CVID subjects showed higher TCRbeta clonality than healthy controls. Repertoire-complication correlations in CVID were limited by patient heterogeneity.

Caucasian heritage predominated among both patients and controls. The clonotype originates from a person between 18 and 75 years old in good health. The chain recombines TRBV7-8 with TRBJ2-7; TRBD2 matches at 7 bases. Sequencing input: peripheral blood mononuclear cells. CDR3 DNA (partial): TGTGCCAGCAGCCTCAAGACAGCGGGATTCTCCTACGAG. It translates to CASSLKTAGFSYE. The whole CDR3 is CASSLKTAGFSYEQYF.